This TCR beta chain was documented in a study of monozygotic twins with cystic fibrosis. V gave up 3 bases and J gave up 1 base; unmatched junction bases: 13. Germline-derived CDR1 and CDR2 are SGHKS and YYEKEE (reference sequence). This CDR3 region has 18 residues. Assay used: immunoSEQ multiplex PCR; TCRdb lists only in-frame clones, some missing. In the table there are 12,000 to 15,000 clones, around 89% of which are singletons. This chain links TRBV5-5 with TRBJ2-5, with TRBD1 matching over 9 bases. The sample was blood. This sequence was found in a boy aged 5-17 years with cystic fibrosis. The CDR3 spells CASSWPGQGLGSQETQYF. The CDR3 nucleotides are TGTGCCAGCAGCTGGCCGGGACAGGGTTTGGGTAGCCAAGAGACCCAGTACTTC.